One and the same sample provided the 22 T cell receptor beta chains below, sequenced in a study of OX40 agonist ivuxolimab in advanced cancers. Repertoires were generated with immunoSEQ multiplex PCR, while TCRdb's copy carries only in-frame clones and drops some. The table shows roughly 79,000 clones, with 91% occurring only once. Sample: CD4+ or CD8+ T cells sorted from blood, taken in a trial of the OX40 agonist ivuxolimab. Source of these receptors: an adult with an advanced solid tumor such as melanoma, head and neck, liver or kidney cancer.

The chain joins TRBV7-2 to TRBJ2-1, with 10 bases matching TRBD2. The CDR3 extends over 17 amino acids. The V and J ends lost 0 bases and 7 bases, in that order; junction bases with no gene match: 9. Germline loops: CDR1 SGHTA, CDR2 FQGNSA. CDR3 coding DNA: TGTGCCAGCAGCTTAGCGCTTAAGACTAGCGGGTGGAATGAGCAGTTCTTC. It yields the protein CASSLALKTSGWNEQFF.

This clone was seen just once. This chain uses TRBV9 with TRBJ2-5, with TRBD2 matching 7 bases. Trimming at V came to 1 base and at J to 5 bases, leaving 8 bases not matched to a gene. The CDR3 has 15 residues. Looked up from germline, CDR1 is SGDLS and CDR2 is YYNGEE. The CDR3 DNA sequence: TGTGCCAGCAGCGTATTTGCGGGAGCTCAGGAGACCCAGTACTTC. Its protein product is CASSVFAGAQETQYF.

The CDR3 bases are TGTGCCAGTAGTACGGGGTTGGGAAACATTCAGTACTTC. Protein product: CASSTGLGNIQYF. The chain joins TRBV19 to TRBJ2-4; the D gene is possibly TRBD2 (5 bases). Germline CDR1 and CDR2: LNHDA and SQIVND (reference sequence). Trimming left V 4 bases short and J 6 bases short, with 10 bases between. This CDR3 has 13 residues.

The genes are TRBV19 and TRBJ2-3, with D unclear. The V end lost 3 bases, the J end lost 4 bases, and 20 bases lay between the germline ends. This CDR3 has 17 amino acids. CDR1 and CDR2 from the germline V gene are LNHDA and SQIVND (reference sequence). The CDR3, as DNA: TGTGCCAGTAGTATCACAGCCTATACCTACATCGCAGATACGCAGTATTTT. This sequence encodes CASSITAYTYIADTQYF.

This rearrangement joins TRBV19 to TRBJ1-4; D unclear. The germline V gene encodes CDR1 LNHDA and CDR2 SQIVND (reference sequence). This CDR3 comprises 14 residues. V was pared by 7 bases and J by 0 bases, with 9 bases between. CDR3 DNA: TGTGCCAGTACAAAGGCCCCAACTAATGAAAAACTGTTTTTT. This encodes CASTKAPTNEKLFF.

The chain carries TRBV30 and TRBJ1-2; perhaps TRBD1 as D (5 bases). The CDR3 is made up of 13 amino acids. Trimming took 0 bases from V and 3 from J, leaving 8 bases between them. Germline V gene sequence: CDR1 GTSNPN, CDR2 SVGIG (reference sequence). CDR3 region: CAWSVQEDYGYTF. The CDR3 nucleotides are TGTGCCTGGAGTGTACAGGAAGACTATGGCTACACCTTC.

The V gene is TRBV25-1, the J gene TRBJ1-2; 10 bases line up with TRBD1. Germline V gives CDR1 MGHDK, CDR2 SYGVNS. The CDR3 spans 11 residues. V gave up 6 bases and J gave up 8 bases; unmatched junction bases: 0. CDR3 region: CASRDRGGYTF. The DNA of the CDR3 is TGTGCCAGCAGGGACAGGGGGGGCTACACCTTC.

V gene TRBV10-1 combines with J gene TRBJ2-1; D might be TRBD2 (7 bases). The CDR3 is 13 residues long. Trimming took 2 bases from V and 10 from J, leaving 12 bases between them. Germline CDR1 and CDR2: WNHNN and SYGVQD (reference sequence). CDR3 in DNA: TGCGCCAGCAGTGAGCAGGAGGGGGGGGAGCAGTTCTTC. Protein product: CASSEQEGGEQFF.

This clone was recorded only once. This chain links TRBV27 with TRBJ2-7; D unclear. CDR1 and CDR2 (germline): MNHEY, SMNVEV (reference sequence). Trimming removed 7 bases from V and 6 bases from J, with 10 bases in between. This CDR3 contains 11 residues. As DNA, the CDR3 is TGTGCCAGCAACCCGCTGTCCGAGCAGTACTTC. This codes for CASNPLSEQYF.

This clone has a single count. V is TRBV10-3 and J is TRBJ2-7, with a possible D match to TRBD2 (5 bases). The CDR3 runs 13 residues. Trimming cost V 6 bases and J 2 bases, with 11 bases left between them. Germline lookup yields CDR1 ENHRY and CDR2 SYGVKD. CDR3 nucleotide sequence: TGTGCCATCAGCGGCGGGTTAGCCTACGAGCAGTACTTC. Protein sequence: CAISGGLAYEQYF.

This chain connects TRBV2 to TRBJ2-1; possibly TRBD2 for D (6 bases). Trimming cost V 8 bases and J 10 bases, with 21 bases left between them. Germline loops: CDR1 SNHLY, CDR2 FYNNEI. CDR3 length: 14 amino acids. The CDR3 loop reads CASGTSGSSREQFF. CDR3 coding DNA: TGTGCCAGCGGTACCTCCGGGAGTTCCCGCGAGCAGTTCTTC.

In nucleotides, the CDR3 is TGCGCCAGCAGCCAAGATCGGGGGACGAGGAGCACCATATATTTT. This encodes CASSQDRGTRSTIYF. The chain employs TRBV4-3 and TRBJ1-3, with a tentative D call TRBD1 (5 bases). Trimming took 0 bases from V and 9 from J, leaving 15 bases between them. CDR3 length equals 15 residues. Germline CDR1 is LGHNA and CDR2 is YSLEER.

CDR3 nucleotide sequence: TGTGCCAGCAATCTCAAACACGACTACGAGCAGTACTTC. This codes for CASNLKHDYEQYF. The J gene is TRBJ2-7, the V gene TRBV28; D is undetermined. Trimming removed 7 bases at V and 3 bases at J, with 13 bases between. The CDR3 consists of 13 residues. CDR1 and CDR2 (germline): MDHEN, SYDVKM.

The chain couples TRBV4-2 to TRBJ1-2; 9 bases match TRBD1. Per germline, CDR1 LGHNA and CDR2 YNFKEQ. With V trimmed by 4 bases and J by 4 bases, 16 bases remained unmatched. The CDR3 contains 18 residues. CDR3 protein: CASSPKVESGTGFYGYTF. As DNA, the CDR3 is TGTGCCAGCAGCCCAAAAGTCGAATCCGGGACAGGGTTCTATGGCTACACCTTC.

In DNA, the CDR3 is TGCGCCAGCAGCTTACTGACAGCGGGAGGATCCGGCGAGCAGTACTTC. Its translation is CASSLLTAGGSGEQYF. The rearrangement links TRBV5-1 to TRBJ2-7; 9 nucleotides line up with TRBD2. The CDR3 is made up of 16 amino acids. Per germline, CDR1 SGHRS and CDR2 YFSETQ. Trimming took 2 bases from V and 6 from J; bases not matched to a gene: 12. Using reference TRBV5-1 and TRBJ2-7 for the parts outside the CDR3, the full variable domain is KAGVTQTPRYLIKTRGQQVTLSCSPISGHRSVSWYQQTPGQGLQFLFEYFSETQRNKGNFPGRFSGRQFSNSRSEMNVSTLELGDSALYLCASSLLTAGGSGEQYFGPGTRLTVT.

Here the CDR3 DNA reads TGCGCCAGCAGCCAAGCCGGGACTGAGACCCAGTACTTC. Encoded protein: CASSQAGTETQYF. This chain uses TRBV4-1 with TRBJ2-5, with D maybe TRBD2 (6 bases). Germline CDR1 is MGHRA and CDR2 is YSYEKL. There are 13 residues in the CDR3. Deletions cut 1 base from V and 5 bases from J, with 8 bases between.

J is TRBJ2-1 and V is TRBV11-3, with a tentative D call TRBD1 (5 bases). The germline V gene has CDR1 SGHNT and CDR2 YENEEA. The CDR3 loop spans 16 amino acids. With 4 bases removed from V and 5 bases from J, the gap between germline ends came to 18 bases. The CDR3 reads CASSSTAWQGNNEQFF. DNA for the CDR3: TGTGCCAGCAGCTCGACCGCCTGGCAGGGTAACAATGAGCAGTTCTTC.

The CDR3 DNA is TGTGCCACCCTGGGGGCGGGGAGCTCCTACAATGAGCAGTTCTTC. Translation: CATLGAGSSYNEQFF. This chain connects TRBV28 to TRBJ2-1; D is tentatively TRBD1 or TRBD2 (6 bases each). V shed 10 bases and J shed 0 bases, with 16 bases lying between them. In germline, CDR1 is MDHEN, CDR2 SYDVKM. The CDR3 extends over 15 amino acids.

Only one count was recorded for this clone. The chain has TRBV6-1 and TRBJ2-3; TRBD2 matches 9 bases. The germline CDR1 and CDR2 sequences are MNHNS and SASEGT. The CDR3 consists of 15 residues. J was trimmed by 3 bases and V by 6 bases; bases with no gene match: 7. In DNA, the CDR3 is TGTGCCAGCAGAGCCGGGACTAGCATAACAGATACGCAGTATTTT. The encoded protein is CASRAGTSITDTQYF.

V gene TRBV6-5 combines with J gene TRBJ1-6; no reliable D call. The ends were cut back, 4 bases at V and 17 bases at J, with 15 bases in the middle. This CDR3 is built from 12 residues. Germline loops: CDR1 MNHEY, CDR2 SVGAGI. DNA of the CDR3: TGTGCCAGCAGTTCCTTGACTGGACTGGTCCACTTT. Amino acid sequence: CASSSLTGLVHF.

This clone was counted once. The chain couples TRBV7-9 to TRBJ2-7; no firm D call. V dropped 3 bases and J dropped 4 bases, with 10 bases sitting between them. The germline CDR1 and CDR2 sequences are SEHNR and FQNEAQ (reference sequence). This CDR3 contains 13 residues. The CDR3 DNA sequence: TGTGCCAGCAGCTTCAATATCCCTTACGAGCAGTACTTC. It translates to CASSFNIPYEQYF. The entire variable domain, with the rest obtained from reference TRBV7-9 and TRBJ2-7, is as follows: DTGVSQNPRHKITKRGQNVTFRCDPISEHNRLYWYRQTLGQGPEFLTYFQNEAQLEKSRLLSDRFSAERPKGSFSTLEIQRTEQGDSAMYLCASSFNIPYEQYFGPGTRLTVT.

J is TRBJ2-4 and V is TRBV9, with D perhaps being TRBD1 or TRBD2 (5 bases each). Germline assignment: CDR1 SGDLS and CDR2 YYNGEE. The CDR3 length is 15 residues. V gave up 4 bases and J gave up 9 bases, with 20 bases separating them. The CDR3 DNA reads as TGTGCCAGCAGCCCAGCACTCTGGTTTGGGGGCATTCAGTACTTC. Protein: CASSPALWFGGIQYF.